Below are 11 T cell receptor beta chains sequenced from a single sample in a study of blood T cell repertoires in COVID-19. Only in-frame clones appear in the TCRdb table, and some are missing; sequencing was by immunoSEQ multiplex PCR. The sample holds tens of thousands of clones, roughly four fifths seen once. The specimen was peripheral blood. These receptors came from a man older than 75 with COVID-19, enrolled during active disease.

J is TRBJ1-1 and V is TRBV7-2; D perhaps matches TRBD1 (5 bases). Per the germline V gene, CDR1 is SGHTA and CDR2 is FQGNSA. The CDR3 spans 15 residues. Deletions cut 5 bases from V and 4 bases from J, with 17 bases between. The CDR3 protein is CASSRNGGGGTEAFF. The CDR3 nucleotides are TGTGCCAGCAGCCGGAACGGGGGAGGTGGCACTGAAGCTTTCTTT. The complete variable domain, with remaining parts taken from reference TRBV7-2 and TRBJ1-1, reads GAGVSQSPSNKVTEKGKDVELRCDPISGHTALYWYRQSLGQGLEFLIYFQGNSAPDKSGLPSDRFSAERTGGSVSTLTIQRTQQEDSAVYLCASSRNGGGGTEAFFGQGTRLTVV.

Points on this clone: This CDR3 is also generated by other DNA sequences in the sample. The rearrangement uses TRBV2 and TRBJ1-1, with a possible D match to TRBD1 (6 bases). The V and J ends lost 6 bases and 1 base respectively, with 9 bases between them. CDR1 and CDR2 from the germline V gene are SNHLY and FYNNEI. The CDR3 is 13 amino acids. The CDR3 here is CASSLQGNTEAFF. The CDR3 bases are TGTGCCAGCAGCTTACAGGGGAACACTGAAGCTTTCTTT.

This clone was seen a handful of times. The chain links TRBV9 to TRBJ1-6, with TRBD1 as a possible D gene (5 bases). The V gene's germline CDR1 is SGDLS and CDR2 YYNGEE. The CDR3 is 16 amino acids. Trimming removed 4 bases from V and 1 base from J, with 12 bases in between. The CDR3 sequence is CASSSRPGSYNSPLHF. Here the CDR3 DNA reads TGTGCCAGCAGCTCGCGCCCAGGGTCCTATAATTCACCCCTCCACTTT.

The rearrangement links TRBV29-1 to TRBJ2-7, with 11 bases identical to TRBD1. The trim removed 6 bases at V and 6 bases at J, leaving 13 bases unmatched. CDR1 SQVTM and CDR2 ANQGSEA come from the germline V gene. The CDR3 is 15 residues long. The CDR3 loop reads CSVGKQRTGGGEQYF. CDR3 bases: TGCAGCGTCGGTAAACAACGGACAGGGGGCGGCGAGCAGTACTTC.

The rearrangement joins TRBV18 to TRBJ2-1; D may be TRBD1 (6 bases). In germline, CDR1 is KGHSH, CDR2 LQKENI. V was cut by 1 base and J by 7 bases, with 11 bases left in between. The CDR3 has 14 residues. CDR3 nucleotide sequence: TGTGCCAGCTCACCACGGTCAGGGGATAATGAGCAGTTCTTC. Translating it yields CASSPRSGDNEQFF.

This chain uses TRBV3-1 (or the pseudogene TRBV3-2) with TRBJ1-4, with TRBD1 matching over 7 bases. The V segment lost 5 bases and the J segment 5 bases; nucleotides outside the gene matches: 5. The length of the CDR3 is 14 residues. Per germline, CDR1 LGHDT and CDR2 YNNKEL (reference sequence). CDR3 sequence (DNA): TGTGCCAGCAGCTGGGGACAGCAGAATGAAAAACTGTTTTTT. Residues: CASSWGQQNEKLFF.

This chain joins TRBV10-3 and TRBJ1-6, with D unclear. V was clipped by 4 bases and J by 5 bases, with 9 bases between them. From germline, CDR1 is ENHRY and CDR2 SYGVKD. The CDR3 covers 14 residues. CDR3 sequence reads: CAISAVGDNSPLHF. CDR3 DNA: TGTGCCATCAGTGCGGTAGGAGATAATTCACCCCTCCACTTT.

V and J are TRBV4-1 and TRBJ2-3, with TRBD2 matching over 7 bases. The J segment lost 4 bases and the V segment lost 0 bases, leaving 7 bases of the junction unmatched. CDR3 length: 16 residues. Looked up from germline, CDR1 is MGHRA and CDR2 is YSYEKL. The CDR3 nucleotides read TGCGCCAGCAGCCAAGATTGGGGGAGGGCGGCAGATACGCAGTATTTT. Residues: CASSQDWGRAADTQYF.

J is TRBJ2-3 and V is TRBV9; the match to TRBD2 covers 9 bases. The germline CDR1 and CDR2 sequences are SGDLS and YYNGEE. V was clipped by 2 bases and J by 1 base; unmatched bases: 2. The CDR3 contains 15 residues. CDR3 sequence (DNA): TGTGCCAGCAGCGTTCGACTAGCGGGCACAGATACGCAGTATTTT. Its protein is CASSVRLAGTDTQYF. Together with reference TRBV9 and TRBJ2-3, the CDR3 gives the full variable domain: DSGVTQTPKHLITATGQRVTLRCSPRSGDLSVYWYQQSLDQGLQFLIQYYNGEERAKGNILERFSAQQFPDLHSELNLSSLELGDSALYFCASSVRLAGTDTQYFGPGTRLTVL.

This chain uses TRBV19 with TRBJ1-2, with 12 nucleotides matching TRBD1. Germline values: CDR1 LNHDA, CDR2 SQIVND (reference sequence). Germline trimming cut 4 bases from V and 1 base from J; bases unmatched to any gene: 7. The CDR3 is made up of 17 amino acids. This chain's CDR3 is CASSTGTGGDGNYGYTF. The CDR3 DNA sequence: TGTGCCAGTAGTACGGGGACAGGGGGCGACGGTAACTATGGCTACACCTTC.

The chain employs TRBV6-5 and TRBJ2-3, with D possibly being TRBD2 (7 bases). This CDR3 has 14 amino acids. CDR1 is MNHEY and CDR2 is SVGAGI in the germline V gene. The V and J ends lost 7 bases and 2 bases respectively, with 13 bases between them. The CDR3 region has the DNA TGTGCCAGCAATTTCGGGGGGCCCACAGATACGCAGTATTTT. Protein: CASNFGGPTDTQYF.